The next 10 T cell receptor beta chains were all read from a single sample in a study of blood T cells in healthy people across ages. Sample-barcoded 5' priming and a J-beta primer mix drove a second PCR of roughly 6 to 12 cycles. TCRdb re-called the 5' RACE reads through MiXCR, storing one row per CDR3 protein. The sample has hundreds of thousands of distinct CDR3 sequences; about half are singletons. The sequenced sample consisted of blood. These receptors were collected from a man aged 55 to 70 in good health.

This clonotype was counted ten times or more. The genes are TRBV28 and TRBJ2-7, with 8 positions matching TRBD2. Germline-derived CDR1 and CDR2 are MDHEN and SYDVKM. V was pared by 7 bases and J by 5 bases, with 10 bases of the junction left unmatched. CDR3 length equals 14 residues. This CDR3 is CASNPGGPVDEQYF. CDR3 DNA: TGTGCCAGCAATCCGGGAGGGCCGGTGGACGAGCAGTACTTC.

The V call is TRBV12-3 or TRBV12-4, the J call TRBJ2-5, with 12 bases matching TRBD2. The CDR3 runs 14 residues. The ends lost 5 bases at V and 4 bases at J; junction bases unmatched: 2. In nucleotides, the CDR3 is TGTGCCAGCAGTGGACTAGCGGGAATAGAGACCCAGTACTTC. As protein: CASSGLAGIETQYF.

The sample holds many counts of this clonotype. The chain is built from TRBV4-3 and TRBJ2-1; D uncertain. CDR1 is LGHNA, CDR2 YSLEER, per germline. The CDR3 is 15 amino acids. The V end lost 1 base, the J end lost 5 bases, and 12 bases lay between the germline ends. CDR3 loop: CASSQGVASNNEQFF. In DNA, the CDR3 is TGCGCCAGCAGCCAAGGAGTGGCTAGTAACAATGAGCAGTTCTTC.

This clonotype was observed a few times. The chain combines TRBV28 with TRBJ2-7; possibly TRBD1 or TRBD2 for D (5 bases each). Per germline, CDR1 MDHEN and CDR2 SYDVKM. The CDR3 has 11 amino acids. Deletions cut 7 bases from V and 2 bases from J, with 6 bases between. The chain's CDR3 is CASTGPYEQYF. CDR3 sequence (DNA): TGTGCCAGCACGGGGCCCTACGAGCAGTACTTC.

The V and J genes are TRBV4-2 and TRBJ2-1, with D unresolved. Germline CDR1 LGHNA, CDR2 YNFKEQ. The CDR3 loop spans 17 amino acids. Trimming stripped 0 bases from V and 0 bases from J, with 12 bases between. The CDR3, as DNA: TGTGCCAGCAGCCAAGATAGCTGGACGGCCTCCTACAATGAGCAGTTCTTC. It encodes CASSQDSWTASYNEQFF.

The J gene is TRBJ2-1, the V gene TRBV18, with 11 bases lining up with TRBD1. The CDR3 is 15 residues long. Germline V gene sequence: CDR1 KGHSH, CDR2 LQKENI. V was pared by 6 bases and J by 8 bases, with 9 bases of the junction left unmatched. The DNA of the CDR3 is TGTGCCAGCTCCCACAGAAGGACAGGGGGCGATGAGCAGTTCTTC. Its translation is CASSHRRTGGDEQFF. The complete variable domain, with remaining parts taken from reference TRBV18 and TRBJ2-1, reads NAGVMQNPRHLVRRRGQEARLRCSPMKGHSHVYWYRQLPEEGLKFMVYLQKENIIDESGMPKERFSAEFPKEGPSILRIQQVVRGDSAAYFCASSHRRTGGDEQFFGPGTRLTVL.

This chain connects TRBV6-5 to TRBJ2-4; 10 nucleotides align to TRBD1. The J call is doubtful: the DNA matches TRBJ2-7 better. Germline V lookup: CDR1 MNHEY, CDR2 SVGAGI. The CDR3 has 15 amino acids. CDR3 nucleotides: TGTGCCAGCAGTTACTCTAGGACAGGGGGATACGAGCAGTACTTC. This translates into CASSYSRTGGYEQYF.

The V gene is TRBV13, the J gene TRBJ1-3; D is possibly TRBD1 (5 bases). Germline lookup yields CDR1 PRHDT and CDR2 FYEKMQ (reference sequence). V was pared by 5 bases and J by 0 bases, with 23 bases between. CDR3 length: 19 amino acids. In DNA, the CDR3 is TGTGCCAGCAGCCAGGTTTGGACATCCCTTGACTACTCTGGAAACACCATATATTTT. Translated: CASSQVWTSLDYSGNTIYF.

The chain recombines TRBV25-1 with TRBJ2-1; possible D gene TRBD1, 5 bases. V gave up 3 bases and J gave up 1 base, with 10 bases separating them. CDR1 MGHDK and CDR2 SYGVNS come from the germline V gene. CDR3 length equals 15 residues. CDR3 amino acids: CASSEGRLSYNEQFF. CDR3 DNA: TGTGCCAGCAGTGAGGGGCGCCTATCCTACAATGAGCAGTTCTTC.

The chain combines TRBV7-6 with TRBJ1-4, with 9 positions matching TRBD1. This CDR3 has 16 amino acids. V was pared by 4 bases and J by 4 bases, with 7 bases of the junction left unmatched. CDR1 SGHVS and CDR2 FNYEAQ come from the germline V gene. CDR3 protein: CASSSQGQGFNEKLFF. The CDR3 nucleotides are TGTGCCAGCAGCTCCCAGGGACAGGGCTTTAATGAAAAACTGTTTTTT.